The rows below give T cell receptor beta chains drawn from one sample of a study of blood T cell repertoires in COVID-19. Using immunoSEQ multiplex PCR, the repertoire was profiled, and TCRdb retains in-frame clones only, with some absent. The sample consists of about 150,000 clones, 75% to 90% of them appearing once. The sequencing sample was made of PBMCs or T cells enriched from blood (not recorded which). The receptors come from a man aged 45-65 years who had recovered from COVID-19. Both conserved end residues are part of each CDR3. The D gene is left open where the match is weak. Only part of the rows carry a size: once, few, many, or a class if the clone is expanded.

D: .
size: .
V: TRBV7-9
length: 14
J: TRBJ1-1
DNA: TGTGCCAGCAGCCCTATAACCCAGAACACTGAAGCTTTCTTT
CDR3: CASSPITQNTEAFF

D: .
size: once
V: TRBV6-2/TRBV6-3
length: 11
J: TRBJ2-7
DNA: TGTGCCAGCAGTTACTTCGACGAGCAGTACTTC
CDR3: CASSYFDEQYF

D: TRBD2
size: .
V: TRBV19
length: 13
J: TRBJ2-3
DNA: TGTGCCAGTAGTATAAAGACTAGCTCGTCGCAGTATTTT
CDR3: CASSIKTSSSQYF

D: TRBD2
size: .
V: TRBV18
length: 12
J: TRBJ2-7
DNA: TGTGCCAGCTCACCAGGACTAGCCGAGCAGTACTTC
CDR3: CASSPGLAEQYF

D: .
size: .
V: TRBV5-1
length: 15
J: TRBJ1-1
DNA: TGCGCCAGCAGCCCGGCCGGGACTGGTATCACTGAAGCTTTCTTT
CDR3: CASSPAGTGITEAFF

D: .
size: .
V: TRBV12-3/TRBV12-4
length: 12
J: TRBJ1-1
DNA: TGTGCCAGCAGACTCAGGGGTACTGAAGCTTTCTTT
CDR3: CASRLRGTEAFF

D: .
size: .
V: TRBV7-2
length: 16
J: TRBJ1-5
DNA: TGTGCCAGCAGCTTAGTATGGCCCCCATTAAATCAGCCCCAGCATTTT
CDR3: CASSLVWPPLNQPQHF

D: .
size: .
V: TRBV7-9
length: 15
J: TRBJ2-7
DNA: TGTGCCAGCAGCTTAGGAAACGGCGGTAACTACGAGCAGTACTTC
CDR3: CASSLGNGGNYEQYF

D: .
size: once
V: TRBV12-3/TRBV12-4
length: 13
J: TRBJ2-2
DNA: TGTGCCAGCAGACTAATTATCACCGGGGAGCTGTTTTTT
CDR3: CASRLIITGELFF

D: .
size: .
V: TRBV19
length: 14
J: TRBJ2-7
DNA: TGTGCCAGTAGTATAAACAGGGCCGGTGCGGAGCAGTACTTC
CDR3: CASSINRAGAEQYF

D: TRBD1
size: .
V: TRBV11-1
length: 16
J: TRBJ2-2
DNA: TGTGCCAGCAGCTTAGACAGGGGGCTCGACACCGGGGAGCTGTTTTTT
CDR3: CASSLDRGLDTGELFF

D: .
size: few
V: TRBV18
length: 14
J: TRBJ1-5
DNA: TGTGCCAGCTCGCCCCAGAATAGCAATCAGCCCCAGCATTTT
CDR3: CASSPQNSNQPQHF

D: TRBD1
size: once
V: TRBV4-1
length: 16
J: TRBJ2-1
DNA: TGCGCCAGCAGCCAAGATTGGACAGGGGGTTACAATGAGCAGTTCTTC
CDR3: CASSQDWTGGYNEQFF

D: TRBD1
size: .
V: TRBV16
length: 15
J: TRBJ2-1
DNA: TGTGCCAGCAGCCCCCGGGACAGGGCCTACAATGAGCAGTTCTTC
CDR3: CASSPRDRAYNEQFF

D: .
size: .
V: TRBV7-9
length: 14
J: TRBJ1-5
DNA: TGTGCCAGCAGCTTATATTCAGGGGAAGGGCCCCAGCATTTT
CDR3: CASSLYSGEGPQHF

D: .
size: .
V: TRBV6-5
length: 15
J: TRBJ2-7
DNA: TGTGCCAGCAGTTACGGGGACACTGGAACCTACGAGCAGTACTTC
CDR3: CASSYGDTGTYEQYF

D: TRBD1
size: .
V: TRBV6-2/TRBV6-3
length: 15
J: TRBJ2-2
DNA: TGTGCCAGCAGTCTCCTTCAGGGGGACACCGGGGAGCTGTTTTTT
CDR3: CASSLLQGDTGELFF

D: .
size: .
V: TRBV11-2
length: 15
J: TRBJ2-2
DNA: TGTGCCAGCAGCTTCGGTCTAGCGAACACCGGGGAGCTGTTTTTT
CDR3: CASSFGLANTGELFF

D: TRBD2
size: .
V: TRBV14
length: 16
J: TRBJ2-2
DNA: TGTGCCAGTCGCCGGACTAGCGGGGGCCCCACCGGGGAGCTGTTTTTT
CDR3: CASRRTSGGPTGELFF

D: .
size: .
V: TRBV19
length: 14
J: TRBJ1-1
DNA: TGTGCCAGTAGTCTGCGGACAACGAACACTGAAGCTTTCTTT
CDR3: CASSLRTTNTEAFF

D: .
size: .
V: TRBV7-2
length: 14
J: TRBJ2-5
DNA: TGTGCCAGCAGCTTTCAGGGGGGTGGCGAGACCCAGTACTTC
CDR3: CASSFQGGGETQYF

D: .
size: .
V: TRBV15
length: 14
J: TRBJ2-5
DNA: TGTGCCACCAGCGCCCATCTAGGAGGGGAGACCCAGTACTTC
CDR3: CATSAHLGGETQYF

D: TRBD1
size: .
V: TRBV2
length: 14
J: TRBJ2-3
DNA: TGTGCCAGCGGACAGGGGGCGAGCACAGATACGCAGTATTTT
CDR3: CASGQGASTDTQYF

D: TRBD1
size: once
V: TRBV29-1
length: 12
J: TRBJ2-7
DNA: TGCAGCGTCCGGGACAGGGTCGGCGAGCAGTACTTC
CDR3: CSVRDRVGEQYF

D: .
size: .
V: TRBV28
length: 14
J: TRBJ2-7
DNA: TGTGCCAGCACCTTTCTCCCCAGGTCTATCGAGCAGTACTTC
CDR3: CASTFLPRSIEQYF

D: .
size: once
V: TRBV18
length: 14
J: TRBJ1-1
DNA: TGTGCCAGCTCACCACCGGGGGGGAACACTGAAGCTTTCTTT
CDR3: CASSPPGGNTEAFF

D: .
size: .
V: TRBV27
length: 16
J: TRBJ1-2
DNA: TGTGCCAGCAGTTTGGGACTCGTCGGACGAGGCTATGGCTACACCTTC
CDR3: CASSLGLVGRGYGYTF

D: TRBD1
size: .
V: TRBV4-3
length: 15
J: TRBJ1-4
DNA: TGCGCCAGCAGCCAAAACAGGGGGCAGGACGAAAAACTGTTTTTT
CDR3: CASSQNRGQDEKLFF

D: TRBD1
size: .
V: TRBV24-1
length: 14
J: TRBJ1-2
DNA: TGTGCCACCAGTGACAAACAGGGGTGGTATGGCTACACCTTC
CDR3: CATSDKQGWYGYTF

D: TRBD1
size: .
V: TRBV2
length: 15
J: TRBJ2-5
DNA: TGTGCCAGCAGTGGGACAGGGGGCTTCGGAGAGACCCAGTACTTC
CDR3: CASSGTGGFGETQYF

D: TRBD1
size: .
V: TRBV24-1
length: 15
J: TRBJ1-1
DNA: TGTGCCACCCGGAGGGGACAGGGCCCGAACACTGAAGCTTTCTTT
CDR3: CATRRGQGPNTEAFF

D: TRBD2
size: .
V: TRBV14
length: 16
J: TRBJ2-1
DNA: TGTGCCAGCAGACCAACTAGCGGATACTCCTACAATGAGCAGTTCTTC
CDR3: CASRPTSGYSYNEQFF

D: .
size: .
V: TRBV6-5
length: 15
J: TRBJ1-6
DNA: TGTGCCAGCTCGGGGGAAAGCTCCTATAATTCACCCCTCCACTTT
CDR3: CASSGESSYNSPLHF

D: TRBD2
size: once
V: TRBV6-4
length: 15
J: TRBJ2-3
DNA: TGTGCCAGCAGTCGACTAGCGGGGGACACAGATACGCAGTATTTT
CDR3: CASSRLAGDTDTQYF

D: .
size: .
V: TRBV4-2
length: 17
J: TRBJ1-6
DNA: TGTGCCAGCAGCCAAGGGAGGGAGAGCTCCTATAATTCACCCCTCCACTTT
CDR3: CASSQGRESSYNSPLHF

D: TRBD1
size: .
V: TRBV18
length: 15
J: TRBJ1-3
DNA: TGTGCCAGCTCACCGCCGGGACAGGGGGCAGACACCATATATTTT
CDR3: CASSPPGQGADTIYF

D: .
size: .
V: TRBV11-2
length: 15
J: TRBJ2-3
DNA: TGTGCCAGCAGCCCCAAGACGGGAGTCACAGATACGCAGTATTTT
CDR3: CASSPKTGVTDTQYF

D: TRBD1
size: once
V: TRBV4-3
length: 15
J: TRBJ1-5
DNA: TGCGCCAGCAGCCAAGGGACAGGGAAGGGTCAGCCCCAGCATTTT
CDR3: CASSQGTGKGQPQHF

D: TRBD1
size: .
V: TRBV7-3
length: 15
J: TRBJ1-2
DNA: TGTGCCAGCAGCTTAACTGGACAGGGGGGATACGGCTACACCTTC
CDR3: CASSLTGQGGYGYTF

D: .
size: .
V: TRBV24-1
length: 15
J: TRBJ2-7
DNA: TGTGCCACCAGTGATGGAGGGGCCCTTTCCTACGAGCAGTACTTC
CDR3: CATSDGGALSYEQYF

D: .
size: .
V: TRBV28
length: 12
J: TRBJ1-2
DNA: TGTGCCAGCACTCCGGGTTTCTATGGCTACACCTTC
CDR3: CASTPGFYGYTF

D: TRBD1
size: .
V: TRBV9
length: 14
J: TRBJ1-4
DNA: TGTGCCAGCAACATAGGGGGCAGGAATGAAAAACTGTTTTTT
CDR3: CASNIGGRNEKLFF

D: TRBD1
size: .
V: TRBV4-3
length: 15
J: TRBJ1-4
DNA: TGCGCCAGCAGCCAAGATGGACAGGCGAATGAAAAACTGTTTTTT
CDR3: CASSQDGQANEKLFF

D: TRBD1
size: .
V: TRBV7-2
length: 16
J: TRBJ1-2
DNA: TGTGCCAGCAGCTTAGGTGGGGGACAGGGGGCCTATGGCTACACCTTC
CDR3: CASSLGGGQGAYGYTF

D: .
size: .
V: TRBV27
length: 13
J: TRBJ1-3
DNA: TGTGCCAGCAGTTTTGGGCCCGGAAACACCATATATTTT
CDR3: CASSFGPGNTIYF

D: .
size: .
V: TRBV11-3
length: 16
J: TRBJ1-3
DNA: TGTGCCAGCAGCTCAGAGACAGTGCTCTCTGGAAACACCATATATTTT
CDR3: CASSSETVLSGNTIYF

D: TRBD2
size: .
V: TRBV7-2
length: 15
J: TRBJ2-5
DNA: TGTGCCAGCAGCCAGACTAGCGGGGGCCAAGAGACCCAGTACTTC
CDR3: CASSQTSGGQETQYF